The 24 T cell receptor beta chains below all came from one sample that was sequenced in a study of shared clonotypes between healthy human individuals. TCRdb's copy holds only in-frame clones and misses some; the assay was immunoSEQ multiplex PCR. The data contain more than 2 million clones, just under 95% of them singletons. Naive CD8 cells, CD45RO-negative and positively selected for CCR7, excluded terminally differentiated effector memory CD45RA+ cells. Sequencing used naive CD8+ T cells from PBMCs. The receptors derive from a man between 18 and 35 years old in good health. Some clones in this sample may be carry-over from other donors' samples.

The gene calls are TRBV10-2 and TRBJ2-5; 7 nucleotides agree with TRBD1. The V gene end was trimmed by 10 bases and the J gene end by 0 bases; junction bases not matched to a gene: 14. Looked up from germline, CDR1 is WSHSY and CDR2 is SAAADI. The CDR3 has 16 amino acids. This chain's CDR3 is CATQTRQGRYQETQYF. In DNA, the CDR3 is TGCGCCACCCAAACCAGACAGGGAAGGTACCAAGAGACCCAGTACTTC.

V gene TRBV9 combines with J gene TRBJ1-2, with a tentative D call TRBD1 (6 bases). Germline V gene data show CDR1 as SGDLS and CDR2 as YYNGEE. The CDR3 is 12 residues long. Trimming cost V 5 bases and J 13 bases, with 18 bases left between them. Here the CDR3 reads CASSSGRGSLTF. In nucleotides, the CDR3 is TGTGCCAGCAGTTCCGGAAGGGGGTCTCTCACCTTC.

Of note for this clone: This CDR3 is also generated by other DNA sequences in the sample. CDR3 in amino acids: CASSQAGSNQPQHF. CDR3 in DNA: TGCGCCAGCAGCCAAGCAGGGAGCAATCAGCCCCAGCATTTT. The rearrangement links TRBV4-1 to TRBJ1-5, with D perhaps matching TRBD1 (5 bases). V was pared by 1 base and J by 1 base, with 5 bases between. This CDR3 contains 14 residues. Germline V lookup: CDR1 MGHRA, CDR2 YSYEKL.

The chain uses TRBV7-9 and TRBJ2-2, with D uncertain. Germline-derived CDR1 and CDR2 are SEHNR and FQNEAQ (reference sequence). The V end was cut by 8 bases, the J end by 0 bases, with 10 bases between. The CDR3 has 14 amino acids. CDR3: CASLETPNTGELFF. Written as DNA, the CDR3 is TGTGCCAGCCTGGAGACGCCGAACACCGGGGAGCTGTTTTTT.

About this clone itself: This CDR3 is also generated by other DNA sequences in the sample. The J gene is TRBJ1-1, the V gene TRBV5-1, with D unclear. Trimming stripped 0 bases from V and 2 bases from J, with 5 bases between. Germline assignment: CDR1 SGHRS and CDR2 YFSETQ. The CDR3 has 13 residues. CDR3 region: CASSLDSNTEAFF. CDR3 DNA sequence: TGCGCCAGCAGCTTGGACAGTAACACTGAAGCTTTCTTT.

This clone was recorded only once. CDR3 in amino acids: CASSTHYLRDRNTGELFF. CDR3 in DNA: TGTGCCAGTAGTACCCATTACCTCCGGGACAGAAACACCGGGGAGCTGTTTTTT. The V call is TRBV19, the J call TRBJ2-2; 7 bases agree with TRBD1. CDR1 is LNHDA, CDR2 SQIVND, per germline (reference sequence). This CDR3 region has 18 residues. V dropped 4 bases and J dropped 2; count of bases not matched to a gene: 13.

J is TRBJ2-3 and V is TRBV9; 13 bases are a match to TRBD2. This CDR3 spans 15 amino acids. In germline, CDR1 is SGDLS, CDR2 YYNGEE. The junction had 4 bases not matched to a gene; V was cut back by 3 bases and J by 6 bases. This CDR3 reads CASSASLAGGDTQYF. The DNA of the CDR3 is TGTGCCAGCAGCGCCTCACTAGCGGGGGGGGATACGCAGTATTTT.

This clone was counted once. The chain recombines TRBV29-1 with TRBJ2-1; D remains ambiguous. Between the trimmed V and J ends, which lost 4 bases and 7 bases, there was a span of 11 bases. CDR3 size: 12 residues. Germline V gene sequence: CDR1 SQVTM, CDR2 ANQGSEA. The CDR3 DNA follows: TGCAGCGTTGCCGTGGATGGGAATGAGCAGTTCTTC. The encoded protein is CSVAVDGNEQFF.

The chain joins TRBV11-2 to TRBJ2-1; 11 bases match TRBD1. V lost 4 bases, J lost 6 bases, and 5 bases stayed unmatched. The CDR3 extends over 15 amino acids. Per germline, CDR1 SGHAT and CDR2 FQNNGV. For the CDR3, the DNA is TGTGCCAGCAGCTGGGACAGGGGGGGCCTCAATGAGCAGTTCTTC. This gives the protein CASSWDRGGLNEQFF.

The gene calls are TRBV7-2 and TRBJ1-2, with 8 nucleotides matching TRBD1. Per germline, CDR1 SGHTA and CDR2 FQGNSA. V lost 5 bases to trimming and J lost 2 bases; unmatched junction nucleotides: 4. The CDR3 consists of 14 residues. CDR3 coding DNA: TGTGCCAGCAGCGCGCGACAGGGGAACTATGGCTACACCTTC. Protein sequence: CASSARQGNYGYTF.

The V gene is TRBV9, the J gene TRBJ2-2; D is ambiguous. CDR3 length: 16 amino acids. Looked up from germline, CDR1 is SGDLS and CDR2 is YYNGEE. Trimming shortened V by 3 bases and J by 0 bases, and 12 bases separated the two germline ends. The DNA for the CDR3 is TGTGCCAGCAGCGGGGCCTATGGCGCGAACACCGGGGAGCTGTTTTTT. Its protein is CASSGAYGANTGELFF.

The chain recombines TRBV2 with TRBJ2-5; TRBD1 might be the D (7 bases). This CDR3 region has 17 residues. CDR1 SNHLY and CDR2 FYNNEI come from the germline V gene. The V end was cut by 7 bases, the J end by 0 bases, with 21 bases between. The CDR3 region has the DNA TGTGCCAGCACTGGGAAGGAGGGGGCTCGGTACCAAGAGACCCAGTACTTC. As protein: CASTGKEGARYQETQYF.

The CDR3 DNA sequence: TGTGCCAGCACCTCCGGCCTTGGGGGTACTGAAGCTTTCTTT. It specifies CASTSGLGGTEAFF. This rearrangement joins TRBV9 to TRBJ1-1, with a weak D call TRBD1 (5 bases). The V end lost 6 bases, the J end lost 5 bases, and 17 bases lay between the germline ends. The CDR3 loop spans 14 amino acids. Per germline, CDR1 SGDLS and CDR2 YYNGEE.

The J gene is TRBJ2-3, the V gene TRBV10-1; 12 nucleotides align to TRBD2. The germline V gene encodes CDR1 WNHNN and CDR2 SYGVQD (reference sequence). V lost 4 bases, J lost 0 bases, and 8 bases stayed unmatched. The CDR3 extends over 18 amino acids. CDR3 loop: CASSVRLAGEPSTDTQYF. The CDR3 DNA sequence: TGCGCCAGCAGTGTACGACTAGCGGGGGAACCTAGCACAGATACGCAGTATTTT.

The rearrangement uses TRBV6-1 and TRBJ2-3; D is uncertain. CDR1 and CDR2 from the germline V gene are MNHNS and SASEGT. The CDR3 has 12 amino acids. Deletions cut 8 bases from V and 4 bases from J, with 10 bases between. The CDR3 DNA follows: TGTGCCAGCGGAGTCTGGCCAGATACGCAGTATTTT. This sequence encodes CASGVWPDTQYF.

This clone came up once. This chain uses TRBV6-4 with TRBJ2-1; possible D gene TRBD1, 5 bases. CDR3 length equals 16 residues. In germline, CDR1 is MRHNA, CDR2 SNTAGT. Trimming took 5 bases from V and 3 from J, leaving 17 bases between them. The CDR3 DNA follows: TGTGCCAGCAGTAAAAGTAGTGACAGACGCTACAATGAGCAGTTCTTC. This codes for CASSKSSDRRYNEQFF.

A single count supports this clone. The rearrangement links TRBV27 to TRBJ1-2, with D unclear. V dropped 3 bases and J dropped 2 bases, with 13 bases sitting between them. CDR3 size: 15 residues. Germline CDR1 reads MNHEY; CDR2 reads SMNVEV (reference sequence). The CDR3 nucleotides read TGTGCCAGCAGTTTCTCGAAGGCGGGCAACTATGGCTACACCTTC. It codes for CASSFSKAGNYGYTF.

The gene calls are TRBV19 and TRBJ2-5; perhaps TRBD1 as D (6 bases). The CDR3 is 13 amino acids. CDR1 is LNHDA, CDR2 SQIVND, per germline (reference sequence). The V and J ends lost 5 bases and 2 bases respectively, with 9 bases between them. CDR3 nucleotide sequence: TGTGCCAGTAGTGGGACACCTCAAGAGACCCAGTACTTC. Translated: CASSGTPQETQYF.

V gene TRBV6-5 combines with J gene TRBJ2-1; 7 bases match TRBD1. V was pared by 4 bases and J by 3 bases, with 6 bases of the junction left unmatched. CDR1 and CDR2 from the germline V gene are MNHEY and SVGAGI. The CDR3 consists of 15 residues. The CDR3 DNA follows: TGTGCCAGCAGTTTAGACAGGGTTGGCTACAATGAGCAGTTCTTC. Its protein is CASSLDRVGYNEQFF.

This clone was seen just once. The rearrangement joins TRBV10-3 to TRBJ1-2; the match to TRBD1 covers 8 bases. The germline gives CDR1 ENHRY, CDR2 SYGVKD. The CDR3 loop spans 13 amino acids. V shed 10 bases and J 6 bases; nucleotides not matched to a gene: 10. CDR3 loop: CATHDRGTNGYTF. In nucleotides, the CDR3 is TGTGCCACACATGACAGGGGAACAAATGGCTACACCTTC.

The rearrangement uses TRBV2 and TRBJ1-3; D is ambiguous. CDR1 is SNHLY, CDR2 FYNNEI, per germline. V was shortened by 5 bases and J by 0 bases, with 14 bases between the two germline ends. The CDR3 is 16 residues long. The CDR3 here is CASSNLDGNSGNTIYF. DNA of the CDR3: TGTGCCAGCAGTAACCTGGACGGGAACTCTGGAAACACCATATATTTT. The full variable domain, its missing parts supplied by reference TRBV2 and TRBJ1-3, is EPEVTQTPSHQVTQMGQEVILRCVPISNHLYFYWYRQILGQKVEFLVSFYNNEISEKSEIFDDQFSVERPDGSNFTLKIRSTKLEDSAMYFCASSNLDGNSGNTIYFGEGSWLTVV.

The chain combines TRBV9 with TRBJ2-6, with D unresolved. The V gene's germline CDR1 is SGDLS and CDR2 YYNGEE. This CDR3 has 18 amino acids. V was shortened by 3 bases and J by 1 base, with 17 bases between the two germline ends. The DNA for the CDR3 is TGTGCCAGCAGCGCTTCTCCCCCGTTCGTATCTGGGGCCAACGTCCTGACTTTC. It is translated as CASSASPPFVSGANVLTF. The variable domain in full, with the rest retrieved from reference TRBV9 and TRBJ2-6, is DSGVTQTPKHLITATGQRVTLRCSPRSGDLSVYWYQQSLDQGLQFLIQYYNGEERAKGNILERFSAQQFPDLHSELNLSSLELGDSALYFCASSASPPFVSGANVLTFGAGSRLTVL.

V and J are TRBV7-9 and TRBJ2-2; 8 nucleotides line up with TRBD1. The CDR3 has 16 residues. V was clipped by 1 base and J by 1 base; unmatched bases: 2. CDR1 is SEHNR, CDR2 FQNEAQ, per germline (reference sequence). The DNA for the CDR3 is TGTGCCAGCAGCTTAGGTGGGACAGGGAACACCGGGGAGCTGTTTTTT. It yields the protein CASSLGGTGNTGELFF.

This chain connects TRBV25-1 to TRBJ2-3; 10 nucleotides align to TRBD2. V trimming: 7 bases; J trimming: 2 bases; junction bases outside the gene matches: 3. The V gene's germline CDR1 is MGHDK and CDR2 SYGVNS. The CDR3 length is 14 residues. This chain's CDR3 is CASTSGRHTDTQYF. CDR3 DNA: TGTGCCAGCACTAGCGGGAGACACACAGATACGCAGTATTTT.